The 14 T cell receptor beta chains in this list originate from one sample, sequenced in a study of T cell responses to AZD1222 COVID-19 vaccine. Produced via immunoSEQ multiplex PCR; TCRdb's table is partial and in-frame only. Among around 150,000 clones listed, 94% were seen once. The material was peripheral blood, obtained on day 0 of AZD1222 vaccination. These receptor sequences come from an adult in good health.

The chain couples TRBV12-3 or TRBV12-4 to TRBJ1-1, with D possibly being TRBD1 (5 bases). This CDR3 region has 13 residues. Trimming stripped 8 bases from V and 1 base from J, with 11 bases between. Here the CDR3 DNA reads TGTGCCAGCTCCTCCACAGGGAACACTGAAGCTTTCTTT. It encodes CASSSTGNTEAFF.

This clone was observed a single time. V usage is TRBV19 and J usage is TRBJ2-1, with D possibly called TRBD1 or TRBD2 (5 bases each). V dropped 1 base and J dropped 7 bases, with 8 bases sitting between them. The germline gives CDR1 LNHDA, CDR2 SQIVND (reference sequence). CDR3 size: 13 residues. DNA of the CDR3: TGTGCCAGTAGTATAGGGTGGGGGAATGAGCAGTTCTTC. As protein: CASSIGWGNEQFF.

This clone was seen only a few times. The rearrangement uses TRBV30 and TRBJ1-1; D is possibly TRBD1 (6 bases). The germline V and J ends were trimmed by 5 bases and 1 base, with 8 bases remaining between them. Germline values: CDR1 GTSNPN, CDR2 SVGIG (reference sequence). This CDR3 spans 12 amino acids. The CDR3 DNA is TGTGCCTGGGGGACACAGAACACTGAAGCTTTCTTT. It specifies CAWGTQNTEAFF.

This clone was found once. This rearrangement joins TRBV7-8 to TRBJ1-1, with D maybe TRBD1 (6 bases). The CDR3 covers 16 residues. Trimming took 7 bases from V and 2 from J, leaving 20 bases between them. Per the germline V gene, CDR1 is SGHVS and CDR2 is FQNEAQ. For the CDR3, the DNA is TGTGCCAGCACCGACTGGGCAGGGGCCCCCAACACTGAAGCTTTCTTT. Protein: CASTDWAGAPNTEAFF.

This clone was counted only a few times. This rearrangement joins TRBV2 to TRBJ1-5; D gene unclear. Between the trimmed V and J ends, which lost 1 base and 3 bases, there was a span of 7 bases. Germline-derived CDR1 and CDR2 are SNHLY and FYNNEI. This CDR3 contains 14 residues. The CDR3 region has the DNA TGTGCCAGCAGTGAAGGGGCCCCCAATCAGCCCCAGCATTTT. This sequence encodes CASSEGAPNQPQHF.

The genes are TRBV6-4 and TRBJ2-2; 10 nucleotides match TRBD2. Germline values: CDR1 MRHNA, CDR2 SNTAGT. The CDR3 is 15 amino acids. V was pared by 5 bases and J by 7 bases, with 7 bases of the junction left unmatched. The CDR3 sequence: CASSPGTSDSGELFF. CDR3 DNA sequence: TGTGCCAGCAGTCCCGGGACTAGCGATAGCGGGGAGCTGTTTTTT.

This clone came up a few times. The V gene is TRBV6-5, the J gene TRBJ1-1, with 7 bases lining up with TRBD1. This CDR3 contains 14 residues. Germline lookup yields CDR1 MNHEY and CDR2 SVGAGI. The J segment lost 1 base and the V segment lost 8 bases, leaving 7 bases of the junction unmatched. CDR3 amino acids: CASGPQGSNTEAFF. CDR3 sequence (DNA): TGTGCCAGCGGACCACAGGGGTCGAACACTGAAGCTTTCTTT.

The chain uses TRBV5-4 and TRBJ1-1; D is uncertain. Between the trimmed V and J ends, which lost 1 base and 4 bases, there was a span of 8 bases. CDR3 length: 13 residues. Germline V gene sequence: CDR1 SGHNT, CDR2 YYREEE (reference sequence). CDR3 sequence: CASSLSVSTEAFF. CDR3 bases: TGTGCCAGCAGCTTGAGTGTCAGCACTGAAGCTTTCTTT.

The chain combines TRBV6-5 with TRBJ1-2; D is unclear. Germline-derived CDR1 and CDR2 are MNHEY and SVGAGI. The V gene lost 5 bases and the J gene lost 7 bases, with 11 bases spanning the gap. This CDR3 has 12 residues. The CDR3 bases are TGTGCCAGCAGTCCAACAGAGGGTGGCTACACCTTC. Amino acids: CASSPTEGGYTF.

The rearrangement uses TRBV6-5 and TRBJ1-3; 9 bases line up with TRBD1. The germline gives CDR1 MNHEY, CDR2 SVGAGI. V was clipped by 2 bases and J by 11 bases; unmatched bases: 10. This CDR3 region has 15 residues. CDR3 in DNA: TGTGCCAGCAGTTACGGGCGACAGGGGGTAGGCGCCATATATTTT. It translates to CASSYGRQGVGAIYF.

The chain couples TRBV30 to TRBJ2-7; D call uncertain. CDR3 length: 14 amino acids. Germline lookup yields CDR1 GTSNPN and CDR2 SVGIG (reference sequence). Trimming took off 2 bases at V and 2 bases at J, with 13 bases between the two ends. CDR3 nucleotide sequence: TGTGCCTGGAGTTTCGGACCCGGGCCCTACGAGCAGTACGTC. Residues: CAWSFGPGPYEQYV.

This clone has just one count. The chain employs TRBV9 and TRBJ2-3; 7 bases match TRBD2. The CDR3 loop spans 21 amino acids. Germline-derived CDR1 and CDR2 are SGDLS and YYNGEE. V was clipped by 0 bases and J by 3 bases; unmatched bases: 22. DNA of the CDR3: TGTGCCAGCAGCGTAGGGGCTAGTTGGTATCGTGCGGGGGTGGTGACAGATACGCAGTATTTT. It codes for CASSVGASWYRAGVVTDTQYF.

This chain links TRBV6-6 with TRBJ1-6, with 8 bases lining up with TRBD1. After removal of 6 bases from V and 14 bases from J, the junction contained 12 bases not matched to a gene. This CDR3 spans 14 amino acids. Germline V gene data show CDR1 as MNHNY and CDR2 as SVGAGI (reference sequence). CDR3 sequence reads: CASRSQGAGVTLHF. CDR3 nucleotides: TGTGCCAGCAGGTCCCAGGGGGCGGGGGTGACCCTCCACTTT.

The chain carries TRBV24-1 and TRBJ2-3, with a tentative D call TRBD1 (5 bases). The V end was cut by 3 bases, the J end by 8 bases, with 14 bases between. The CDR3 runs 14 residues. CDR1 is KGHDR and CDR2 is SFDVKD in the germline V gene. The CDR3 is CATSDAQGTATQYF. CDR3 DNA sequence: TGTGCCACCAGTGATGCCCAGGGAACCGCTACGCAGTATTTT.